This note documents a single T cell receptor (beta chain) sequence. Its antigen is still unknown. The CDR3 spans 15 residues. Between the trimmed V and J ends, which lost 0 bases and 7 bases, there was a span of 15 bases. Germline V gene lookup returns CDR1 LGHNA and CDR2 YNFKEQ. This entry is derived from a study of T cell responses to AZD1222 COVID-19 vaccine. About the research overall: Pooled samples include second doses given at about 4 or 12 weeks.

Repertoires were generated with immunoSEQ multiplex PCR, while TCRdb's copy carries only in-frame clones and drops some. Here the sample spans some 110,000 clones, approximately 84% being singletons. Whole-study results and caveats: Distributed over spike, vaccine-associated CD4 TCRs predominated at 160-218 and 743-854. Two AZD1222 doses significantly raised spike-specific TCR breadth and depth over controls. Among spike-specific TCRs, nearly half reportedly target unmutated variant regions.

The gene calls are TRBV4-2 and TRBJ2-5; maybe TRBD1 (5 bases). This specimen was peripheral blood, taken on day 0 of AZD1222 vaccination. This receptor was identified in an adult in good health. CDR3: CASSQEVRAAATQYF. The CDR3 DNA reads as TGTGCCAGCAGCCAAGAAGTCAGGGCGGCGGCGACCCAGTACTTC.